This T cell receptor beta chain was profiled in a study of CD8 T cells in ankylosing spondylitis. This clonotype has ten or more counts. Its antigen remains unknown. Scientists made TCR beta libraries using quantitative 5'-RACE with molecular barcodes. TCRdb recomputed calls from the 5' RACE reads with MiXCR, one row per CDR3 protein. The repertoire holds about 69,000 distinct CDR3 sequences, with under 5.5% as singletons. The CDR3 has 12 amino acids. Trimming removed 5 bases from V and 5 bases from J, with 8 bases in between. Germline V gene sequence: CDR1 SGHRS, CDR2 YFSETQ. General study findings and limits: Past studies reported some motif variants in reactive arthritis synovial fluid and blood. It appeared that ankylosing spondylitis blood was characterized by a TCR beta motif of several highly homologous variants.

The sample consisted of blood, either unsorted or a sorted T cell fraction (not recorded which). V usage is TRBV5-1 and J usage is TRBJ2-1; D is unclear. The sequence derives from a male donor with ankylosing spondylitis or in good health (not recorded which). The CDR3 DNA reads as TGCGCCAGCAGTTTACCCCACAATGAGCAGTTCTTC. It yields the protein CASSLPHNEQFF.